These 27 T cell receptor beta chains came from one sample sequenced in a study of T cell responses to AZD1222 COVID-19 vaccine. Generated by immunoSEQ multiplex PCR, the TCRdb table keeps only in-frame clones and is missing some. This table has more than 110,000 clones, more than 75% appearing once. Sequencing used peripheral blood, obtained 28 days after the second AZD1222 dose. These receptors were obtained from an adult who received the AZD1222 COVID-19 vaccine.

CDR3 in amino acids: CASSDGEAALEKLFF. The CDR3 region has the DNA TGTGCCAGCAGTGATGGCGAGGCCGCCCTTGAAAAACTGTTTTTT. The V and J genes are TRBV6-1 and TRBJ1-4; D gene ambiguous. The CDR3 contains 15 residues. V gave up 3 bases and J gave up 7 bases, with 15 bases separating them. CDR1 and CDR2 from the germline V gene are MNHNS and SASEGT.

The chain joins TRBV6-1 to TRBJ1-5; D unclear. V lost 0 bases and J lost 6, with 18 bases in between. The germline gives CDR1 MNHNS, CDR2 SASEGT. The CDR3 sequence is 17 residues long. The CDR3 loop is CASSEAWRQSGSQPQHF. CDR3 nucleotide sequence: TGTGCCAGCAGTGAAGCTTGGAGACAAAGTGGGAGTCAGCCCCAGCATTTT.

Only one count was recorded for this clone. The CDR3: CAWSGQGLIYGYTF. CDR3 nucleotides: TGTGCCTGGAGTGGACAGGGATTGATCTATGGCTACACCTTC. The V gene is TRBV30, the J gene TRBJ1-2; 7 bases map to TRBD1. V shed 1 base, J shed 4 bases, and the junction held 6 bases outside the gene matches. This CDR3 region has 14 residues. The germline gives CDR1 GTSNPN, CDR2 SVGIG (reference sequence). Combining the CDR3 with reference TRBV30 and TRBJ1-2 gives the whole variable domain SQTIHQWPATLVQPVGSPLSLECTVEGTSNPNLYWYRQAAGRGLQLLFYSVGIGQISSEVPQNLSASRPQDRQFILSSKKLLLSDSGFYLCAWSGQGLIYGYTFGSGTRLTVV.

The gene calls are TRBV18 and TRBJ1-4, with D possibly TRBD1 on 5 matching bases. Deletions cut 0 bases from V and 5 bases from J, with 10 bases between. Germline CDR1 is KGHSH and CDR2 is LQKENI. The CDR3 contains 15 residues. In DNA form, the CDR3 reads TGTGCCAGCTCACCACCAGGGGCATCCAATGAAAAACTGTTTTTT. Translation gives CASSPPGASNEKLFF.

This chain connects TRBV28 to TRBJ2-7; 8 nucleotides align to TRBD2. From germline, CDR1 is MDHEN and CDR2 SYDVKM. The V and J ends lost 5 bases and 3 bases, in that order; junction bases with no gene match: 15. The CDR3 consists of 17 residues. Here the CDR3 reads CASSLPVGGGGNYEQYF. Written as DNA, the CDR3 is TGTGCCAGCAGTCTACCCGTCGGGGGCGGGGGGAACTACGAGCAGTACTTC.

This clone was counted a single time. The rearrangement links TRBV24-1 to TRBJ1-5; a weak D match, TRBD1 (6 bases). The germline CDR1 and CDR2 sequences are KGHDR and SFDVKD. The CDR3 spans 15 residues. V was clipped by 9 bases and J by 3 bases, with 17 bases between them. The CDR3 here is CATGPGTKNNQPQHF. Written as DNA, the CDR3 is TGTGCCACCGGACCCGGGACAAAAAACAATCAGCCCCAGCATTTT.

The genes are TRBV28 and TRBJ1-2; maybe TRBD1 (6 bases). The CDR3 runs 15 residues. CDR1 MDHEN and CDR2 SYDVKM come from the germline V gene. The V gene lost 4 bases and the J gene lost 4 bases, with 16 bases spanning the gap. As DNA, the CDR3 is TGTGCCAGCAGTTCAACCAGGGGAAGAAGCTATGGCTACACCTTC. It encodes CASSSTRGRSYGYTF.

This sequence joins TRBV16 and TRBJ2-1, with D unclear. CDR3 length: 11 amino acids. V was trimmed by 0 bases and J by 10 bases, leaving 4 bases between them. From germline, CDR1 is KGHSY and CDR2 FQNENV. In nucleotides, the CDR3 is TGTGCCAGCAGCCAATCCCGAGAGCAGTTCTTC. Translating gives CASSQSREQFF.

This chain joins TRBV7-3 and TRBJ2-6; no reliable D call. V was pared by 5 bases and J by 0 bases, with 5 bases between. Germline assignment: CDR1 SGHTA and CDR2 FQGTGA. The CDR3 consists of 14 residues. The chain's CDR3 is CASSKDSGANVLTF. In nucleotides, the CDR3 is TGTGCCAGCAGCAAAGACTCTGGGGCCAACGTCCTGACTTTC. Full variable domain (remainder filled in from reference TRBV7-3 and TRBJ2-6): GAGVSQTPSNKVTEKGKYVELRCDPISGHTALYWYRQSLGQGPEFLIYFQGTGAADDSGLPNDRFFAVRPEGSVSTLKIQRTERGDSAVYLCASSKDSGANVLTFGAGSRLTVL.

The chain combines TRBV7-2 with TRBJ2-2; the D gene is possibly TRBD2 (6 bases). CDR1 is SGHTA, CDR2 FQGNSA, per germline. This CDR3 spans 16 amino acids. V gave up 5 bases and J gave up 8 bases, with 21 bases separating them. CDR3 nucleotides: TGTGCCAGCAGCCTTAGCGGCGAACTACGGACGGGGGAGCTGTTTTTT. Translation: CASSLSGELRTGELFF.

This chain connects TRBV27 to TRBJ2-3; 7 nucleotides line up with TRBD2. The length of the CDR3 is 15 residues. Germline V gene data show CDR1 as MNHEY and CDR2 as SMNVEV (reference sequence). V dropped 6 bases and J dropped 1; count of bases not matched to a gene: 7. CDR3 region: CASRKLALGTDTQYF. CDR3 in DNA: TGTGCCAGCAGAAAACTAGCGCTAGGCACAGATACGCAGTATTTT.

J is TRBJ1-5 and V is TRBV28; unclear D gene. CDR1 and CDR2 (germline): MDHEN, SYDVKM. This CDR3 has 15 amino acids. V dropped 5 bases and J dropped 0 bases, with 11 bases sitting between them. As DNA, the CDR3 is TGTGCCAGCAGTACCCGGAGGTATAGCAATCAGCCCCAGCATTTT. Residues: CASSTRRYSNQPQHF.

The rearrangement uses TRBV11-2 and TRBJ2-5, with 7 bases aligning to TRBD1. This CDR3 is built from 15 residues. The junction had 4 bases not matched to a gene; V was cut back by 1 base and J by 2 bases. Germline V gives CDR1 SGHAT, CDR2 FQNNGV. This chain's CDR3 is CASSLGGTVQETQYF. In DNA, the CDR3 is TGTGCCAGCAGCTTAGGTGGGACAGTTCAAGAGACCCAGTACTTC. The full variable domain, completed using reference TRBV11-2 and TRBJ2-5, is EAGVAQSPRYKIIEKRQSVAFWCNPISGHATLYWYQQILGQGPKLLIQFQNNGVVDDSQLPKDRFSAERLKGVDSTLKIQPAKLEDSAVYLCASSLGGTVQETQYFGPGTRLLVL.

This chain uses TRBV7-3 with TRBJ2-2; 8 bases line up with TRBD2. J lost 9 bases, V lost 3 bases, and 9 bases had no gene match. Germline V CDR1 and CDR2: SGHTA, FQGTGA. There are 15 residues in the CDR3. CDR3 sequence reads: CASSFSGSMMRELFF. CDR3 DNA sequence: TGTGCCAGCAGCTTCAGCGGGAGTATGATGAGGGAGCTGTTTTTT. Looking up the rest from reference TRBV7-3 and TRBJ2-2 gives the full variable domain: GAGVSQTPSNKVTEKGKYVELRCDPISGHTALYWYRQSLGQGPEFLIYFQGTGAADDSGLPNDRFFAVRPEGSVSTLKIQRTERGDSAVYLCASSFSGSMMRELFFGEGSRLTVL.

J is TRBJ1-1 and V is TRBV15, with unresolved D. The CDR3 extends over 14 amino acids. V dropped 1 base and J dropped 4 bases, with 10 bases sitting between them. The germline V gene has CDR1 LNHNV and CDR2 YYDKDF (reference sequence). The CDR3 protein is CATSRGFAGTEAFF. CDR3 in DNA: TGTGCCACCAGCAGAGGGTTCGCGGGCACTGAAGCTTTCTTT.

This clone has just one count. The chain joins TRBV6-2 or TRBV6-3 to TRBJ1-1, with 7 bases matching TRBD1. There are 13 residues in the CDR3. Germline trimming cut 6 bases from V and 14 bases from J; bases unmatched to any gene: 15. Germline values: CDR1 MNHEY, CDR2 SVGEGT. The CDR3 protein is CASSPDRSGVVFF. The CDR3 DNA reads TGTGCCAGCAGCCCGGACAGGTCGGGTGTTGTCTTCTTT.

The sample holds one count of this clone. The CDR3 region has the DNA TGTGCCAGCTCACCGGGACAGGGCGGATGGGAGACCCAGTACTTC. Its translation: CASSPGQGGWETQYF. The chain has TRBV9 and TRBJ2-5, with TRBD1 identical over 9 bases. The V segment lost 7 bases and the J segment 5 bases; nucleotides outside the gene matches: 12. There are 15 residues in the CDR3. Per the germline V gene, CDR1 is SGDLS and CDR2 is YYNGEE.

The chain carries TRBV19 and TRBJ1-3; D remains unclear. There are 12 residues in the CDR3. The V end was cut by 5 bases, the J end by 2 bases, with 4 bases between. Germline values: CDR1 LNHDA, CDR2 SQIVND (reference sequence). The CDR3 sequence is CASSLAGNTIYF. The CDR3 region has the DNA TGTGCCAGTAGTTTGGCTGGAAACACCATATATTTT.

This clone was seen a single time. The chain employs TRBV3-1 (or the pseudogene TRBV3-2) and TRBJ1-6; D not resolved. The V and J ends lost 1 base and 9 bases respectively, with 16 bases between them. The CDR3 is 16 residues long. CDR1 and CDR2 (germline): LGHDT, YNNKEL (reference sequence). CDR3 sequence reads: CASSQAAAAGVSPLHF. CDR3 coding DNA: TGTGCCAGCAGCCAAGCTGCCGCAGCTGGGGTTTCACCCCTCCACTTT.

V and J are TRBV19 and TRBJ1-1; D unresolved. The V and J ends lost 3 bases and 2 bases respectively, with 4 bases between them. Germline CDR1 and CDR2: LNHDA and SQIVND (reference sequence). The CDR3 loop spans 12 amino acids. In DNA form, the CDR3 reads TGTGCCAGTAGTATTTATAACACTGAAGCTTTCTTT. This encodes CASSIYNTEAFF. The variable domain in full, completed from reference TRBV19 and TRBJ1-1, reads DGGITQSPKYLFRKEGQNVTLSCEQNLNHDAMYWYRQDPGQGLRLIYYSQIVNDFQKGDIAEGYSVSREKKESFPLTVTSAQKNPTAFYLCASSIYNTEAFFGQGTRLTVV.

In its sample, this clone was seen once. This chain joins TRBV3-1 (or the pseudogene TRBV3-2) and TRBJ2-5; no firm D call. CDR1 is LGHDT, CDR2 YNNKEL, per germline (reference sequence). V lost 6 bases and J lost 6, with 14 bases in between. The CDR3 covers 13 residues. CDR3 coding DNA: TGTGCCAGCAGGTTACATAGCATTCAGACCCAGTACTTC. The encoded protein is CASRLHSIQTQYF.

The DNA of the CDR3 is TGTGCCAGCAGTTTATGGACCGCGGAAAACGCAAATGAGCAGTTCTTC. This gives the protein CASSLWTAENANEQFF. V usage is TRBV28 and J usage is TRBJ2-1, with no clear D. V was trimmed by 0 bases and J by 7 bases, leaving 16 bases between them. In germline, CDR1 is MDHEN, CDR2 SYDVKM. The CDR3 is made up of 16 amino acids.

This chain links TRBV19 with TRBJ2-3; the match to TRBD1 covers 7 bases. From germline, CDR1 is LNHDA and CDR2 SQIVND (reference sequence). The junction had 6 bases not matched to a gene; V was cut back by 5 bases and J by 1 base. This CDR3 is built from 15 residues. The CDR3, as DNA: TGTGCCAGTAGTCCCAGACAGGGACGCACAGATACGCAGTATTTT. Protein: CASSPRQGRTDTQYF.

This sequence joins TRBV3-1 (or the pseudogene TRBV3-2) and TRBJ2-3; 10 positions agree with TRBD2. The germline V gene has CDR1 LGHDT and CDR2 YNNKEL (reference sequence). CDR3 length: 15 amino acids. With 4 bases clipped from V and 3 bases from J, the junction kept 4 bases outside the gene matches. Here the CDR3 reads CASSLSSGGTDTQYF. Here the CDR3 DNA reads TGTGCCAGCAGCCTATCTAGCGGGGGAACAGATACGCAGTATTTT.

This chain connects TRBV6-5 to TRBJ1-5; TRBD1 is a possible D gene (5 bases). Trimming pared 8 bases from V and 4 bases from J, leaving 12 bases between. Germline CDR1 and CDR2: MNHEY and SVGAGI. CDR3 length: 13 amino acids. The CDR3: CASEIRGNQPQHF. For the CDR3, the DNA is TGTGCCAGCGAGATAAGGGGAAATCAGCCCCAGCATTTT.

The chain has TRBV7-8 and TRBJ1-3; 7 nucleotides line up with TRBD1. CDR3 length: 16 residues. With 3 bases clipped from V and 0 bases from J, the junction kept 5 bases outside the gene matches. Germline-derived CDR1 and CDR2 are SGHVS and FQNEAQ. Here the CDR3 reads CASSFNRGDSGNTIYF. CDR3 DNA sequence: TGTGCCAGCAGCTTTAACAGGGGAGACTCTGGAAACACCATATATTTT.

The chain has TRBV7-6 and TRBJ2-7, with a tentative D call TRBD1 (6 bases). Germline loops: CDR1 SGHVS, CDR2 FNYEAQ. Deletions cut 1 base from V and 0 bases from J, with 7 bases between. This CDR3 contains 14 residues. For the CDR3, the DNA is TGTGCCAGCAGCTTAGGGACAGACTCCTACGAGCAGTACTTC. Its protein product is CASSLGTDSYEQYF.